The T cell receptor beta chain under discussion was sequenced for a study of T cells in Graves' hyperthyroidism and ophthalmopathy. Study conclusions and caveats: In the blood, most expanded thyroid clonotypes above 0.001 appeared as well.

RNA transcripts gave rise to amplified TCR beta CDR3 regions. The HTBI primer set was used in a first-round RT-PCR of the TCR CDR3. One entry per CDR3 protein, called by TCRdb with MiXCR from the multiplex PCR reads. The sample holds 530,000 or so distinct CDR3 sequences, roughly 15% seen once. The CDR3 length is 13 residues. J was trimmed by 5 bases and V by 2 bases; bases with no gene match: 0. Germline loops: CDR1 KGHDR, CDR2 SFDVKD. Concerning this clonotype itself: The antigen remains undetermined.

Sequenced input: blood. The rearrangement uses TRBV24-1 and TRBJ2-7; 9 bases map to TRBD1. This receptor was taken from a woman younger than 35 with Graves' ophthalmopathy. CDR3 region: CATSDWTGDEQYF. CDR3 nucleotide sequence: TGTGCCACCAGTGATTGGACAGGGGACGAGCAGTACTTC.